These 9 T cell receptor beta chains came from one sample sequenced in a study of technical replicates of blood from a handful of donors. Data came from immunoSEQ multiplex PCR; TCRdb stores just in-frame clones and leaves some out. The table lists 79,000 or so clones, roughly 93% of them singletons. Sequencing was done on a sample of T cells isolated from PBMCs. Receptors were obtained from a human donor in good health.

The chain uses TRBV7-9 and TRBJ1-5; TRBD1 is a possible D gene (6 bases). The CDR3 consists of 15 residues. Germline CDR1 reads SEHNR; CDR2 reads FQNEAQ (reference sequence). Trimming left V 2 bases short and J 5 bases short, with 13 bases between. CDR3 bases: TGTGCCAGCAGCTTATACTCGGGGGGCCATCAGCCCCAGCATTTT. It is translated as CASSLYSGGHQPQHF.

This chain joins TRBV18 and TRBJ1-2; tentatively, D is TRBD1 (5 bases). CDR1 is KGHSH and CDR2 is LQKENI in the germline V gene. Trimming shortened V by 6 bases and J by 2 bases, and 16 bases separated the two germline ends. The CDR3 runs to 15 residues. The CDR3 sequence is CASSPGTLGNYGYTF. The CDR3 DNA reads TGTGCCAGCTCCCCTGGGACTCTGGGAAACTATGGCTACACCTTC.

This chain links TRBV25-1 with TRBJ2-1; a possible D gene is TRBD2 (5 bases). The germline CDR1 and CDR2 sequences are MGHDK and SYGVNS. Trimming took off 8 bases at V and 4 bases at J, with 15 bases between the two ends. The CDR3 covers 14 residues. DNA for the CDR3: TGTGCCAGCGTAGGAGGCCGCCGTTACAATGAGCAGTTCTTC. This codes for CASVGGRRYNEQFF.

V is TRBV7-8 and J is TRBJ2-5; tentative D call: TRBD1 (6 bases). V lost 5 bases and J lost 3, with 16 bases in between. Germline V gene lookup returns CDR1 SGHVS and CDR2 FQNEAQ. This CDR3 spans 15 amino acids. Written as DNA, the CDR3 is TGTGCCAGCAGCGCAGACTCGGACAGAAAAGAGACCCAGTACTTC. Residues: CASSADSDRKETQYF.

This chain joins TRBV29-1 and TRBJ2-7; TRBD2 matches at 10 bases. This CDR3 region has 14 residues. Trimming removed 3 bases from V and 0 bases from J; junction bases left unmatched: 2. CDR1 SQVTM and CDR2 ANQGSEA come from the germline V gene. CDR3 protein: CSVDTSGTSYEQYF. The CDR3 bases are TGCAGCGTTGATACTAGCGGGACCTCCTACGAGCAGTACTTC.

The chain uses TRBV30 and TRBJ1-2; D is unclear. Deletions cut 0 bases from V and 5 bases from J, with 7 bases between. The length of the CDR3 is 12 residues. The germline V gene has CDR1 GTSNPN and CDR2 SVGIG (reference sequence). The CDR3 sequence is CAWSVGHYGYTF. DNA of the CDR3: TGTGCCTGGAGTGTGGGCCATTATGGCTACACCTTC.

The chain links TRBV9 to TRBJ2-1, with D possibly matching TRBD2 (6 bases). The CDR3 has 15 amino acids. The germline CDR1 and CDR2 sequences are SGDLS and YYNGEE. The germline V and J ends were trimmed by 2 bases and 2 bases, with 11 bases remaining between them. CDR3 loop: CASSVGGVAYNEQFF. The CDR3 coding sequence is TGTGCCAGCAGCGTCGGGGGAGTAGCCTACAATGAGCAGTTCTTC.

The chain has TRBV23-1 and TRBJ1-3, with 8 positions matching TRBD1. TRBV23-1 is labeled an ORF, and its function is uncertain. The trim removed 2 bases at V and 2 bases at J, leaving 2 bases unmatched. The CDR3 is made up of 15 amino acids. The CDR3 sequence: CASSQQDRAGNTIYF. DNA for the CDR3: TGCGCCAGCAGTCAACAGGACAGGGCTGGAAACACCATATATTTT.

The CDR3 reads CASSLGQTGANVLTF. The DNA of the CDR3 is TGCGCCAGCAGCTTGGGTCAGACTGGGGCCAACGTCCTGACTTTC. The J gene is TRBJ2-6, the V gene TRBV5-1; D is unresolved. Trimming took off 0 bases at V and 2 bases at J, with 6 bases between the two ends. There are 15 residues in the CDR3. Germline CDR1 and CDR2: SGHRS and YFSETQ.